What follows are 23 T cell receptor beta chains derived from one specimen sequenced in a study of shared clonotypes between healthy human individuals. Produced via immunoSEQ multiplex PCR; TCRdb's table is partial and in-frame only. The sample yields around 2,000,000 clones, 85% to 95% seen once. The source material was naive CD4+ T cells sorted from blood. Indicated subset: CD45RA+ positively selected. All receptors derive from a man younger than 35 in good health.

Note on this clone: The same CDR3 can be traced to other DNA sequences in this sample. The chain links TRBV6-5 to TRBJ1-2; D gene ambiguous. This CDR3 spans 12 amino acids. Germline lookup yields CDR1 MNHEY and CDR2 SVGAGI. The V end lost 6 bases, the J end lost 4 bases, and 9 bases lay between the germline ends. The CDR3, as DNA: TGTGCCAGCAGCCCAGACACCTATGGCTACACCTTC. It encodes CASSPDTYGYTF.

J is TRBJ1-1 and V is TRBV28; perhaps TRBD1 as D (5 bases). V lost 5 bases, J lost 7 bases, and 20 bases lay in between. Germline V gene data show CDR1 as MDHEN and CDR2 as SYDVKM. CDR3 size: 15 residues. The CDR3 region is CASSPPRGTGFEAFF. In DNA, the CDR3 is TGTGCCAGCAGTCCCCCACGAGGAACAGGCTTTGAAGCTTTCTTT.

This chain links TRBV20-1 with TRBJ2-1, with no clear D. The germline V gene has CDR1 DFQATT and CDR2 SNEGSKA (reference sequence). The CDR3 length is 11 residues. Between the trimmed V and J ends, which lost 6 bases and 10 bases, there was a span of 13 bases. The CDR3 spells CSAPVGPEQFF. The CDR3 nucleotides read TGCAGTGCCCCGGTCGGGCCAGAGCAGTTCTTC.

A word on this clone: The identical CDR3 is also encoded by other nucleotide sequences in the sample. This CDR3 is CAISESAGMNTEAFF. CDR3 coding DNA: TGTGCCATCAGTGAGTCAGCGGGGATGAACACTGAAGCTTTCTTT. This chain joins TRBV10-3 and TRBJ1-1; D unresolved. Trimming pared 0 bases from V and 0 bases from J, leaving 8 bases between. In germline, CDR1 is ENHRY, CDR2 SYGVKD. CDR3 length: 15 residues.

The chain employs TRBV2 and TRBJ2-3; D remains unclear. The CDR3 length is 15 residues. Deletions cut 7 bases from V and 1 base from J, with 15 bases between. Germline V lookup: CDR1 SNHLY, CDR2 FYNNEI. Here the CDR3 reads CASIPDRLRTDTQYF. In DNA form, the CDR3 reads TGTGCCAGCATCCCCGACCGCCTTCGCACAGATACGCAGTATTTT.

A remark on this clone: The same CDR3 is also encoded by other DNA sequences in this sample. The CDR3 sequence: CASSTWTSGSYEQYF. Here the CDR3 DNA reads TGTGCCAGCAGCACTTGGACTAGCGGGAGTTACGAGCAGTACTTC. V and J are TRBV5-4 and TRBJ2-7; 13 bases fit TRBD2. V lost 4 bases and J lost 4; bases outside the gene matches: 5. CDR3 length: 15 residues. Looked up from germline, CDR1 is SGHNT and CDR2 is YYREEE (reference sequence).

This clone was observed once. J is TRBJ2-1 and V is TRBV4-2; D is possibly TRBD2 (6 bases). The CDR3 runs 18 residues. Trimming left V 1 base short and J 0 bases short, with 16 bases between. Germline V gene lookup returns CDR1 LGHNA and CDR2 YNFKEQ. As DNA, the CDR3 is TGTGCCAGCAGCCAAGGGGAAGGCGGGGTGTTCTCCTACAATGAGCAGTTCTTC. This encodes CASSQGEGGVFSYNEQFF.

V usage is TRBV11-2 and J usage is TRBJ2-1; 10 nucleotides agree with TRBD1. With 0 bases clipped from V and 6 bases from J, the junction kept 5 bases outside the gene matches. This CDR3 spans 16 amino acids. The germline CDR1 and CDR2 sequences are SGHAT and FQNNGV. CDR3 residues: CASSLDRQGAGNEQFF. CDR3 nucleotides: TGTGCCAGCAGCTTAGATCGACAGGGGGCTGGCAATGAGCAGTTCTTC.

As regards this clone: The sample has other DNA sequences that encode this CDR3 too. The genes are TRBV5-6 and TRBJ2-5; D is unresolved. Germline V CDR1 and CDR2: SGHDT, YYEEEE. The CDR3 is 13 amino acids. The V and J ends lost 4 bases and 2 bases respectively, with 9 bases between them. This CDR3 reads CASSGLLQETQYF. CDR3 nucleotides: TGTGCCAGCAGCGGGCTCCTTCAAGAGACCCAGTACTTC.

This clone is a singleton in its sample. This sequence joins TRBV10-2 and TRBJ2-7; 10 bases map to TRBD2. The V gene end was trimmed by 6 bases and the J gene end by 1 base; junction bases not matched to a gene: 24. Per germline, CDR1 WSHSY and CDR2 SAAADI. The CDR3 is made up of 21 amino acids. CDR3 nucleotides: TGCGCCAGCAGCGGACAGGGAATGGTAGCGGGAGGTAACTACCTATCCTACGAGCAGTACTTC. It is translated as CASSGQGMVAGGNYLSYEQYF.

V usage is TRBV30 and J usage is TRBJ1-5; D not certain. The germline V gene encodes CDR1 GTSNPN and CDR2 SVGIG (reference sequence). The V gene lost 2 bases and the J gene lost 0 bases, with 11 bases spanning the gap. The CDR3 runs 15 residues. CDR3 in DNA: TGTGCCTGGAGTACGGGTTCGGATAGCAATCAGCCCCAGCATTTT. It yields the protein CAWSTGSDSNQPQHF.

The rearrangement joins TRBV6-5 to TRBJ1-2; perhaps TRBD1 as D (6 bases). The CDR3 runs 15 residues. V lost 6 bases, J lost 2 bases, and 16 bases lay in between. The V gene's germline CDR1 is MNHEY and CDR2 SVGAGI. As DNA, the CDR3 is TGTGCCAGCAGACGCGGGACACCTAAAAACTATGGCTACACCTTC. Its translation is CASRRGTPKNYGYTF.

This sequence joins TRBV5-1 and TRBJ2-1; D is possibly TRBD1 (6 bases). This CDR3 comprises 11 residues. V shed 7 bases and J shed 4 bases, with 6 bases lying between them. Germline V gene lookup returns CDR1 SGHRS and CDR2 YFSETQ. The CDR3 DNA is TGCGCCAGCGGACAGTACAATGAGCAGTTCTTC. This translates into CASGQYNEQFF.

A note on this clone: This sample also contains other DNA sequences that code for the same CDR3. The rearrangement links TRBV18 to TRBJ2-7; D is ambiguous. Deletions cut 2 bases from V and 1 base from J, with 9 bases between. Per the germline V gene, CDR1 is KGHSH and CDR2 is LQKENI. The CDR3 is 14 residues long. CDR3 sequence: CASSPSGGSYEQYF. DNA of the CDR3: TGTGCCAGCTCACCATCGGGCGGTTCCTACGAGCAGTACTTC.

This clone occurred once. A much larger clone lies one base from this, so it may be a read error. At the DNA level, this CDR3 is encoded by other sequences in the same sample as well. The chain links TRBV6-5 to TRBJ1-1, with no clear D. The CDR3 is 11 amino acids. CDR1 and CDR2 (germline): MNHEY, SVGAGI. Trimming stripped 6 bases from V and 2 bases from J, with 4 bases between. CDR3 protein: CASSRNTEAFF. CDR3 coding DNA: TGTGCCAGCAGCCGTAACACTGAAGCTTTCTTT.

This sequence joins TRBV6-1 and TRBJ2-7, with a tentative D call TRBD1 (5 bases). Germline assignment: CDR1 MNHNS and CDR2 SASEGT. The CDR3 is made up of 13 amino acids. Trimming stripped 4 bases from V and 4 bases from J, with 11 bases between. Written as DNA, the CDR3 is TGTGCCAGCAGTGGGGCAGGGCAGTACGAGCAGTACTTC. This encodes CASSGAGQYEQYF.

The gene calls are TRBV11-2 and TRBJ1-6; tentatively, D is TRBD1 (6 bases). V gave up 2 bases and J gave up 6 bases, with 8 bases separating them. CDR1 and CDR2 from the germline V gene are SGHAT and FQNNGV. The CDR3 runs to 14 residues. The CDR3 DNA follows: TGTGCCAGCAGCTTAAGGGGGATTAATTCACCCCTCCACTTT. It codes for CASSLRGINSPLHF.

In this sample, this clone turned up many times. This chain connects TRBV28 to TRBJ2-2; TRBD1 matches at 8 bases. The trim removed 6 bases at V and 0 bases at J, leaving 6 bases unmatched. This CDR3 comprises 16 residues. From germline, CDR1 is MDHEN and CDR2 SYDVKM. In DNA, the CDR3 is TGTGCCAGCAGGGACAGGGAGACCCCGAACACCGGGGAGCTGTTTTTT. Translation gives CASRDRETPNTGELFF.

V and J are TRBV6-6 and TRBJ1-2; D is uncertain. This CDR3 contains 15 residues. Germline loops: CDR1 MNHNY, CDR2 SVGAGI (reference sequence). Trimming pared 5 bases from V and 0 bases from J, leaving 13 bases between. The CDR3 coding sequence is TGTGCCAGCAGTCGGGCAGGCGACCCTAACTATGGCTACACCTTC. Protein: CASSRAGDPNYGYTF.

Regarding this clone: This sample also contains other DNA sequences that code for the same CDR3. V and J are TRBV5-1 and TRBJ1-6, with TRBD1 identical over 7 bases. CDR1 SGHRS and CDR2 YFSETQ come from the germline V gene. The CDR3 sequence is 15 residues long. V lost 0 bases and J lost 6; bases outside the gene matches: 3. DNA for the CDR3: TGCGCCAGCAGCTTGGAGGGACAGACTAATTCACCCCTCCACTTT. Amino acids: CASSLEGQTNSPLHF.

For the CDR3, the DNA is TGTGCCAGTAGTCCGGACACCAGCTCTGGAAACACCATATATTTT. Translated: CASSPDTSSGNTIYF. The rearrangement uses TRBV19 and TRBJ1-3, with D possibly being TRBD1 (5 bases). The CDR3 is 15 amino acids. From germline, CDR1 is LNHDA and CDR2 SQIVND (reference sequence). V was trimmed by 5 bases and J by 0 bases, leaving 11 bases between them.

CDR3 region: CASSQASGSYEQYF. In nucleotides, the CDR3 is TGCGCCAGCAGCCAGGCTAGCGGGAGCTACGAGCAGTACTTC. This chain joins TRBV4-1 and TRBJ2-7, with TRBD2 identical over 10 bases. Germline CDR1 reads MGHRA; CDR2 reads YSYEKL. The CDR3 sequence is 14 residues long. Germline trimming cut 3 bases from V and 3 bases from J; bases unmatched to any gene: 2.

This chain uses TRBV2 with TRBJ1-1, with unresolved D. Trimming cost V 4 bases and J 8 bases, with 11 bases left between them. The CDR3 has 12 amino acids. Per the germline V gene, CDR1 is SNHLY and CDR2 is FYNNEI. The CDR3 DNA sequence: TGTGCCAGCAGTGGTAGTTGGATAGAAGCTTTCTTT. Protein: CASSGSWIEAFF.